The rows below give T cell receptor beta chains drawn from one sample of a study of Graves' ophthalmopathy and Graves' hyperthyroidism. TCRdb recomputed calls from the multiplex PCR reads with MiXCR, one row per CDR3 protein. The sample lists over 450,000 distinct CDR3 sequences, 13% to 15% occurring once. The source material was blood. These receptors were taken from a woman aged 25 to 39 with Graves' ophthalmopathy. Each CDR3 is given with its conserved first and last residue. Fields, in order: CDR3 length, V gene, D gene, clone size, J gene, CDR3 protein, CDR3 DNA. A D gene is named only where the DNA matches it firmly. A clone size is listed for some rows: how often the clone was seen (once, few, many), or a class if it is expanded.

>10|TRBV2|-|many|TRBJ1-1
CASSAYEAFF
TGTGCCAGCAGTGCCTATGAAGCTTTCTTT
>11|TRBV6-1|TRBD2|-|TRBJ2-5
CASTSGGTQYF
TGTGCCAGCACCTCGGGAGGGACCCAGTACTTC
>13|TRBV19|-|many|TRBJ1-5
CASSQGTSGPQHF
TGTGCCAGTAGTCAGGGGACCTCGGGGCCCCAGCATTTT
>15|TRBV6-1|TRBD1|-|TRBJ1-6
CASAQGANYNSPLHF
TGTGCCAGTGCACAGGGGGCCAACTATAATTCACCCCTCCACTTT
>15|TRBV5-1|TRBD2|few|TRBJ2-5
CASSGYSGSGETQYF
TGCGCCAGCAGCGGTTATAGCGGGAGCGGGGAGACCCAGTACTTC
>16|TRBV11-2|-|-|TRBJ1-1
CASSFRTHLLNTEAFF
TGTGCCAGCAGCTTTAGAACCCATCTCCTGAACACTGAAGCTTTCTTT
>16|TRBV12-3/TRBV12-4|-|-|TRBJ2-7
CASSPTGGGGRYEQYF
TGTGCCAGCAGTCCCACCGGGGGTGGGGGAAGGTACGAGCAGTACTTC
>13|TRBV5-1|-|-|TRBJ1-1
CSSSLGGYTEAFF
TGCTCCAGCAGCTTGGGGGGTTACACTGAAGCTTTCTTT
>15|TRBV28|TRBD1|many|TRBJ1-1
CASSPMTGRDTEAFF
TGTGCCAGCAGTCCCATGACAGGGAGGGACACTGAAGCTTTCTTT
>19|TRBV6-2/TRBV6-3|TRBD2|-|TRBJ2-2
CASSYRLAGALANTGELFF
TGTGCCAGCAGTTACAGGCTAGCGGGAGCCCTCGCGAACACCGGGGAGCTGTTTTTT
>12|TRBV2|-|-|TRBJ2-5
CASSVHGETQYF
TGTGCCAGCAGTGTACATGGGGAGACCCAGTACTTC
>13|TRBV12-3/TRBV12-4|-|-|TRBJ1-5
CASSLNRPQPQHF
TGTGCCAGCAGTTTAAACAGGCCCCAGCCCCAGCATTTT
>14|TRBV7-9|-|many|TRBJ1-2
CASSSESGGYGYTF
TGTGCCAGCAGCTCAGAATCGGGGGGATATGGCTACACCTTC
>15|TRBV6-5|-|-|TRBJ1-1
CSSSFAIPMYTEAFF
TGTTCCAGCAGTTTCGCGATACCCATGTACACTGAAGCTTTCTTT
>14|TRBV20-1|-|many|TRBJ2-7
CSARVSDYIYEQYF
TGCAGTGCTAGAGTAAGCGACTACATCTACGAGCAATACTTC
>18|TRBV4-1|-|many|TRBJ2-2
CASSPLGRRGGNTGELFF
TGCGCCAGCAGCCCCCTTGGTCGTAGGGGGGGGAACACCGGGGAGCTGTTTTTT
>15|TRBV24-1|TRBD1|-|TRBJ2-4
CATSDTGVNKNIKYF
TGTGCCACCAGTGATACAGGGGTAAACAAAAACATTAAGTACTTC
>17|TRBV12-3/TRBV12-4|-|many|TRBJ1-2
CASSYRDTAYSNYGYTF
TGTGCCAGCAGTTACCGGGACACTGCTTACTCTAACTATGGCTACACCTTC
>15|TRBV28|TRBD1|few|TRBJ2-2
CASSFRTGGIGELFF
TGTGCCAGCAGCTTTCGGACAGGGGGGATCGGGGAGCTGTTTTTT
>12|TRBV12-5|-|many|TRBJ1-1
CASGYGGTEAFF
TGTGCTAGTGGTTACGGGGGCACTGAAGCTTTCTTT
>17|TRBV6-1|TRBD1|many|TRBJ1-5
CASSAAPQGVHNQPQHF
TGTGCCAGCAGTGCCGCCCCGCAGGGGGTCCACAATCAGCCCCAGCATTTT
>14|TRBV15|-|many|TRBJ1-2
CATSREARERGYTF
TGTGCCACCAGCCGCGAGGCGCGAGAGAGAGGCTACACCTTC
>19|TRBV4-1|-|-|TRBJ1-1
CASSKAALGLDRPNTEAFF
TGCGCCAGCAGCAAAGCAGCTTTGGGTTTAGACCGACCGAACACTGAAGCTTTCTTT
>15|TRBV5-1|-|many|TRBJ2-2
CASSQREQNTGELFF
TGCGCCAGCAGCCAAAGGGAGCAGAACACCGGGGAGCTGTTTTTT
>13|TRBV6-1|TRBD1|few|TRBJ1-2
CACGGQAGFGYTF
TGTGCCTGCGGGGGACAGGCGGGATTTGGCTACACCTTC
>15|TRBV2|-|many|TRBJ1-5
CASSELDNSNQPQHF
TGTGCCAGCAGTGAATTGGATAATAGCAATCAGCCCCAGCATTTT
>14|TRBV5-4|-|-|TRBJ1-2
CASSYLGGLRGYTF
TGTGCCAGCAGCTATCTGGGGGGGCTCCGGGGCTACACCTTC
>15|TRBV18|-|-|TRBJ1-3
CASSPPGQAWNTIYF
TGTGCCAGCTCACCACCGGGACAAGCTTGGAACACCATATATTTT
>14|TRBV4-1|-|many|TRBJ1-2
CASSQGGDLYGYTF
TGCGCCAGCAGCCAAGGTGGGGACCTTTATGGCTACACCTTC
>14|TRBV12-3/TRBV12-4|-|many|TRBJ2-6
CASRPGSGANVLTF
TGTGCCAGCAGGCCAGGGTCTGGGGCCAACGTCCTGACTTTC
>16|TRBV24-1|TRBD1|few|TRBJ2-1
CATSDAGTGLYNEQFF
TGTGCCACCAGTGATGCCGGGACAGGGCTCTACAATGAGCAGTTCTTC
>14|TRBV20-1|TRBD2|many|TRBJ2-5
CSAIRAGGPETQYF
TGCAGTGCTATAAGAGCGGGGGGGCCAGAGACCCAGTACTTC
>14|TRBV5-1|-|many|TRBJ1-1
CASSFPESNTEAFF
TGCGCCAGCAGCTTTCCAGAATCGAACACTGAAGCTTTCTTT
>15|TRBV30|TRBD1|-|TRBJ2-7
CAWNPPGQEFWEQYF
TGTGCCTGGAACCCCCCGGGACAGGAGTTTTGGGAGCAGTACTTC
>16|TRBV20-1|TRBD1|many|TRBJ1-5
CSARLAGTGSNQPQHF
TGCAGTGCTAGATTAGCCGGGACAGGGAGCAATCAGCCCCAGCATTTT
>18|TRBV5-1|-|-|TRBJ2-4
CASSPYAAGSVAKNIQYF
TGCGCCAGCAGCCCCTACGCCGCTGGGTCCGTGGCCAAAAACATTCAGTACTTC
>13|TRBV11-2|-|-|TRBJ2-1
CASSFRQTNEQFF
TGTGCCAGCAGCTTTAGACAGACCAATGAGCAGTTCTTC
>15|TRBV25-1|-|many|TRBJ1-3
CASSEWGLPGNTIYF
TGTGCCAGCAGTGAATGGGGTCTTCCTGGAAACACCATATATTTT
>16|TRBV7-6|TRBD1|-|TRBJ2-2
CASSLGQGANTGELCF
TGTGCCAGCAGCCTCGGACAGGGGGCGAACACCGGGGAGCTGTGTTTT
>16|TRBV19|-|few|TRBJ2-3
CASSLRDWAITDTQYF
TGTGCCAGTAGTCTCCGGGACTGGGCTATCACAGATACGCAGTATTTT
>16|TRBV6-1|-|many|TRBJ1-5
CASSESPMGNGLPQHF
TGTGCCAGCAGTGAAAGTCCGATGGGGAACGGGCTGCCCCAGCATTTT
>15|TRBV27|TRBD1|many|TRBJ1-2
CASSYRTGAGYGYTF
TGTGCCAGCAGTTACCGGACAGGGGCGGGCTATGGCTACACCTTC
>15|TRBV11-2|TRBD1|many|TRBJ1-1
CASSLNRGRVTGPFF
TGTGCCAGCAGCTTAAACAGGGGGCGAGTAACAGGGCCTTTCTTT
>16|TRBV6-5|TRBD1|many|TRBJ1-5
CASSYGRQGRGQPQHF
TGTGCCAGCAGTTACGGCCGACAGGGAAGGGGTCAGCCCCAGCATTTT
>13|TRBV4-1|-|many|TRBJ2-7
CASSQDLGYEQYF
TGCGCCAGCAGCCAAGATTTGGGGTACGAGCAGTACTTC
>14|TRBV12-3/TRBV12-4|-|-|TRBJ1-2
CASLSRLANYGYTF
TGTGCCAGCCTCAGTCGACTAGCTAACTATGGCTACACCTTC
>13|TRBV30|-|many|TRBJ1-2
CAWSVSGVYGYTF
TGTGCCTGGAGTGTCTCTGGGGTCTATGGCTACACCTTC
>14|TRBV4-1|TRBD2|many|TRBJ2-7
CASRVAGSGDEQYF
TGCGCCAGCAGAGTAGCGGGAAGTGGCGACGAGCAGTACTTC
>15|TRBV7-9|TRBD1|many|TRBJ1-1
CASSLTRQGATEAFF
TGTGCCAGCAGCTTGACGAGACAGGGCGCCACTGAAGCTTTCTTT
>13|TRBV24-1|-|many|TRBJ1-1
CATRDEGNTEAFF
TGTGCCACCAGGGATGAGGGGAACACTGAAGCTTTCTTT
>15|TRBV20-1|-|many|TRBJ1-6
CSASPIQGDNSPLHF
TGCAGTGCTAGTCCTATCCAAGGCGATAATTCACCCCTCCACTTT
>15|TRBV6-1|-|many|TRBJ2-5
CAIRGPEGLQETQYF
TGTGCCATCCGGGGGCCGGAGGGGCTCCAAGAGACCCAGTACTTC
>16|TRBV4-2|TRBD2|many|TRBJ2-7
CASSQEGSGGPYEQYF
TGTGCCAGCAGCCAAGAAGGTTCGGGGGGACCCTACGAGCAGTACTTC
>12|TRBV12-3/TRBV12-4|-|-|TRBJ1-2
CASSGDSPGYTF
TGTGCCAGCAGTGGGGACTCTCCGGGCTACACCTTC
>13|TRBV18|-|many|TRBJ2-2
CASSRLHTGELFF
TGTGCCAGCTCACGCTTACACACCGGGGAGCTGTTTTTT